This record looks at one T cell receptor beta chain sequence and its context. No antigen is known for it. Sequencing used immunoSEQ multiplex PCR; TCRdb keeps in-frame clones, though not all of them. This table holds around 25,000 clones, less than 95% found once. This record belongs to a study of graft-versus-host responses after intestinal transplantation. Study context: Grafts were multivisceral, liver-intestinal, or isolated intestinal. Each recipient received anti-thymocyte globulin induction, then tacrolimus and steroids for around 3 years. Notes on the study in general: Allografts of one patient group, those with graft-donor T cell macrochimerism, had high graft-versus-host to host-versus-graft clonal ratios. Association was observed between peak circulating GvH clone levels and early post-transplant HvG declines.

Germline CDR1 and CDR2: MNHNS and SASEGT. The CDR3 sequence is 15 residues long. The V segment lost 6 bases and the J segment 2 bases; nucleotides outside the gene matches: 6. Sequences were derived from PBMCs, sampled 156 days after intestinal transplant. The chain uses TRBV6-1 and TRBJ2-1; 8 bases agree with TRBD1. This clonotype was obtained from a human patient who received an intestinal transplant, so some T cells may come from the graft donor. CDR3 protein: CASRIGTGPYNEQFF. In DNA, the CDR3 is TGTGCCAGCAGGATTGGGACAGGTCCCTACAATGAGCAGTTCTTC.